These 23 T cell receptor beta chains originate from one sample sequenced in a study of shared clonotypes between healthy human individuals. Profiled with immunoSEQ multiplex PCR; TCRdb holds only in-frame clones, not every one. The table shows roughly 2 million clones, with roughly 95% occurring only once. Input material: naive CD4+ T cells sorted from blood. Subset: CD45RA+ positively selected. These TCRs come from a man aged 18 to 29 in good health.

This rearrangement joins TRBV7-9 to TRBJ1-1; D gene ambiguous. Trimming removed 3 bases at V and 7 bases at J, with 6 bases between. CDR3 length equals 11 residues. CDR1 and CDR2 (germline): SEHNR, FQNEAQ (reference sequence). The chain's CDR3 is CASSLKGEAFF. In DNA form, the CDR3 reads TGTGCCAGCAGCTTGAAAGGTGAAGCTTTCTTT.

This chain joins TRBV2 and TRBJ2-7; no clear D gene. V lost 2 bases, J lost 0 bases, and 11 bases lay in between. The CDR3 length is 15 residues. Germline V gives CDR1 SNHLY, CDR2 FYNNEI. CDR3 protein: CASSERWTVSYEQYF. The CDR3 DNA follows: TGTGCCAGCAGTGAACGCTGGACGGTCTCCTACGAGCAGTACTTC.

The chain links TRBV18 to TRBJ2-7, with D perhaps TRBD1 (6 bases). The V end lost 0 bases, the J end lost 5 bases, and 11 bases lay between the germline ends. Germline V gene data show CDR1 as KGHSH and CDR2 as LQKENI. The CDR3 length is 14 residues. The CDR3 DNA reads TGTGCCAGCTCACCACCTGCACAGGGCCACGAGCAGTACTTC. Translated: CASSPPAQGHEQYF.

The chain couples TRBV18 to TRBJ1-5; D is ambiguous. Germline-derived CDR1 and CDR2 are KGHSH and LQKENI. There are 14 residues in the CDR3. V was cut by 5 bases and J by 2 bases, with 10 bases left in between. The CDR3 coding sequence is TGTGCCAGCTCAGAAAGTGGGGGCAATCAGCCCCAGCATTTT. Protein product: CASSESGGNQPQHF.

The DNA for the CDR3 is TGCGCCAGCAGCTTTAATCCGGGTAACTATGGCTACACCTTC. This gives the protein CASSFNPGNYGYTF. The chain employs TRBV5-1 and TRBJ1-2; no definite D call. Trimming cost V 2 bases and J 1 base, with 9 bases left between them. Germline values: CDR1 SGHRS, CDR2 YFSETQ. This CDR3 is 14 amino acids long.

The rearrangement joins TRBV18 to TRBJ2-6; D unresolved. Germline V lookup: CDR1 KGHSH, CDR2 LQKENI. Trimming took off 8 bases at V and 1 base at J, with 9 bases between the two ends. CDR3 length equals 14 residues. The CDR3 spells CASPPESGANVLTF. The CDR3 DNA sequence: TGTGCCAGCCCCCCCGAGTCTGGGGCCAACGTCCTGACTTTC. The variable domain in full, completed from reference TRBV18 and TRBJ2-6, reads NAGVMQNPRHLVRRRGQEARLRCSPMKGHSHVYWYRQLPEEGLKFMVYLQKENIIDESGMPKERFSAEFPKEGPSILRIQQVVRGDSAAYFCASPPESGANVLTFGAGSRLTVL.

The chain joins TRBV9 to TRBJ1-4; 9 nucleotides match TRBD1. Germline V gives CDR1 SGDLS, CDR2 YYNGEE. The CDR3 is 15 residues long. With 3 bases clipped from V and 7 bases from J, the junction kept 7 bases outside the gene matches. CDR3 residues: CASSGRTGEREKLFF. The CDR3 coding sequence is TGTGCCAGCAGCGGAAGGACAGGGGAGCGTGAAAAACTGTTTTTT.

The rearrangement uses TRBV5-1 and TRBJ2-6; TRBD1 or TRBD2 may be the D gene (6 bases each). Trimming pared 0 bases from V and 0 bases from J, leaving 16 bases between. Per the germline V gene, CDR1 is SGHRS and CDR2 is YFSETQ. CDR3 length equals 19 residues. The CDR3 DNA is TGCGCCAGCAGCTTGGCGGGACCGTCGGGGGCCTCTGGGGCCAACGTCCTGACTTTC. Its translation is CASSLAGPSGASGANVLTF. Combining the CDR3 with reference TRBV5-1 and TRBJ2-6 gives the whole variable domain KAGVTQTPRYLIKTRGQQVTLSCSPISGHRSVSWYQQTPGQGLQFLFEYFSETQRNKGNFPGRFSGRQFSNSRSEMNVSTLELGDSALYLCASSLAGPSGASGANVLTFGAGSRLTVL.

This chain connects TRBV9 to TRBJ2-3; TRBD1 or TRBD2 may be the D gene (6 bases each). The CDR3 consists of 15 residues. The V gene lost 0 bases and the J gene lost 4 bases, with 12 bases spanning the gap. The germline V gene encodes CDR1 SGDLS and CDR2 YYNGEE. The CDR3 sequence is CASSVEGGGADTQYF. The CDR3 DNA follows: TGTGCCAGCAGCGTAGAGGGGGGAGGTGCAGATACGCAGTATTTT.

The genes are TRBV7-2 and TRBJ1-3; 10 nucleotides match TRBD1. Per the germline V gene, CDR1 is SGHTA and CDR2 is FQGNSA. The junction had 5 bases not matched to a gene; V was cut back by 5 bases and J by 1 base. The CDR3 has 16 residues. The CDR3 loop reads CASSATGGASGNTIYF. Here the CDR3 DNA reads TGTGCCAGCAGCGCGACAGGGGGCGCTTCTGGAAACACCATATATTTT.

V gene TRBV2 combines with J gene TRBJ2-5; possibly TRBD1 for D (6 bases). CDR3 length equals 15 residues. V was clipped by 7 bases and J by 4 bases, with 19 bases between them. Germline CDR1 is SNHLY and CDR2 is FYNNEI. CDR3 nucleotide sequence: TGTGCCAGCACCTCGACAGGTGCACCGGGAGAGACCCAGTACTTC. This encodes CASTSTGAPGETQYF.

Turning to this clone: The same CDR3 can be traced to other DNA sequences in this sample. In DNA form, the CDR3 reads TGCGCCAGCAGCACTACAGGGGGTACTGGAAACACCATATATTTT. Its protein product is CASSTTGGTGNTIYF. The chain has TRBV5-1 and TRBJ1-3, with TRBD1 matching 8 bases. CDR1 SGHRS and CDR2 YFSETQ come from the germline V gene. Trimming at V came to 4 bases and at J to 2 bases, leaving 5 bases not matched to a gene. This CDR3 has 15 amino acids.

V gene TRBV18 combines with J gene TRBJ2-1; 10 positions agree with TRBD1. In germline, CDR1 is KGHSH, CDR2 LQKENI. CDR3 length: 15 residues. Germline trimming cut 5 bases from V and 4 bases from J; bases unmatched to any gene: 5. CDR3: CASSYRQGAYNEQFF. The CDR3 bases are TGTGCCAGCTCATACCGACAGGGGGCGTACAATGAGCAGTTCTTC.

The genes are TRBV27 and TRBJ2-7, with TRBD1 identical over 7 bases. The V and J ends lost 6 bases and 2 bases, in that order; junction bases with no gene match: 7. The germline gives CDR1 MNHEY, CDR2 SMNVEV (reference sequence). The CDR3 is made up of 14 amino acids. DNA for the CDR3: TGTGCCAGCAGGGGGACAGAGAATCCCTACGAGCAGTACTTC. Its protein is CASRGTENPYEQYF.

This clone was detected only once. The gene calls are TRBV9 and TRBJ2-5; TRBD2 aligns across 7 bases. The CDR3 spans 14 residues. Unmatched junction bases numbered 6, after V lost 0 bases and J lost 7 bases. Looked up from germline, CDR1 is SGDLS and CDR2 is YYNGEE. CDR3 nucleotide sequence: TGTGCCAGCAGCGTAGATAGCGGGCCGGGGACCCAGTACTTC. Translating it yields CASSVDSGPGTQYF.

The chain employs TRBV5-1 and TRBJ1-4; 11 bases fit TRBD1. The V gene end was trimmed by 4 bases and the J gene end by 5 bases; junction bases not matched to a gene: 4. CDR3 size: 15 residues. CDR1 and CDR2 (germline): SGHRS, YFSETQ. The CDR3 DNA reads TGCGCCAGCAGCCATGGGACAGGGGGAAATGAAAAACTGTTTTTT. This sequence encodes CASSHGTGGNEKLFF.

The J gene is TRBJ1-1, the V gene TRBV7-9; D gene ambiguous. The CDR3 spans 13 residues. Between the trimmed V and J ends, which lost 5 bases and 6 bases, there was a span of 13 bases. CDR1 and CDR2 (germline): SEHNR, FQNEAQ (reference sequence). The CDR3 is CASSMAPVAEAFF. CDR3 in DNA: TGTGCCAGCAGCATGGCACCCGTCGCTGAAGCTTTCTTT.

The gene calls are TRBV5-8 and TRBJ1-4; no clear D gene. Trimming pared 2 bases from V and 5 bases from J, leaving 19 bases between. The germline V gene has CDR1 SGHTS and CDR2 YDEGEE. CDR3 size: 17 residues. The CDR3 loop is CASSFWQDWGPNEKLFF. As DNA, the CDR3 is TGTGCCAGCAGCTTCTGGCAGGATTGGGGTCCCAATGAAAAACTGTTTTTT.

The chain recombines TRBV5-5 with TRBJ2-2; 8 nucleotides match TRBD1. Looked up from germline, CDR1 is SGHKS and CDR2 is YYEKEE (reference sequence). This CDR3 region has 13 residues. Unmatched junction bases numbered 3, after V lost 0 bases and J lost 11 bases. The CDR3 loop is CASSLAGQGELFF. The CDR3 coding sequence is TGTGCCAGCAGCTTGGCCGGACAGGGAGAGCTGTTTTTT.

V and J are TRBV18 and TRBJ2-1, with D possibly matching TRBD1 (6 bases). V lost 1 base to trimming and J lost 9 bases, with 16 bases between them. Germline V gene data show CDR1 as KGHSH and CDR2 as LQKENI. CDR3 length: 15 amino acids. CDR3 nucleotide sequence: TGTGCCAGCTCACCACGTGTTCAGGGGATGAGTGAGCAGTTCTTC. Amino acid sequence: CASSPRVQGMSEQFF.

The genes are TRBV15 and TRBJ2-7, with TRBD2 identical over 7 bases. CDR3 length: 15 amino acids. Trimming cost V 1 base and J 2 bases; bases outside gene matches: 5. CDR1 and CDR2 from the germline V gene are LNHNV and YYDKDF (reference sequence). DNA of the CDR3: TGTGCCACCAGCAGAGGCGGGAGCAACACCTACGAGCAGTACTTC. It translates to CATSRGGSNTYEQYF.

The chain links TRBV30 to TRBJ2-2, with 7 bases matching TRBD1. The CDR3 covers 16 residues. Germline V gives CDR1 GTSNPN, CDR2 SVGIG (reference sequence). The V and J ends lost 0 bases and 0 bases, in that order; junction bases with no gene match: 4. CDR3 in amino acids: CAWSVGTAPNTGELFF. DNA of the CDR3: TGTGCCTGGAGTGTGGGGACAGCCCCGAACACCGGGGAGCTGTTTTTT.

This clone appeared once. J is TRBJ1-2 and V is TRBV19, with D possibly matching TRBD1 (5 bases). This CDR3 has 15 residues. The V gene lost 5 bases and the J gene lost 2 bases, with 15 bases spanning the gap. CDR1 and CDR2 (germline): LNHDA, SQIVND (reference sequence). Written as DNA, the CDR3 is TGTGCCAGTAGTTCGGCTGTGGGGGTGAACTATGGCTACACCTTC. Translated, it gives CASSSAVGVNYGYTF.